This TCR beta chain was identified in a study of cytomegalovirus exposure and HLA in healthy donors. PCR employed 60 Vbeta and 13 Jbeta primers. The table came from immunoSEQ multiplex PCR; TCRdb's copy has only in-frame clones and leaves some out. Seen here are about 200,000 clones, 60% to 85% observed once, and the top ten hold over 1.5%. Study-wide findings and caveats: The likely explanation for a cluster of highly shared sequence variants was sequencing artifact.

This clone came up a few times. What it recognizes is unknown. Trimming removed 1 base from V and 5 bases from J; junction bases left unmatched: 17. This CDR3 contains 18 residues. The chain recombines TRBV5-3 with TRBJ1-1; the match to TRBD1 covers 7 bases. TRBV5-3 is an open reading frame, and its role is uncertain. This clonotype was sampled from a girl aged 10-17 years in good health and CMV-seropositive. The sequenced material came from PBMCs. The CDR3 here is CARSLSPFVGGVGTEAFF. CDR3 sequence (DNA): TGTGCCAGAAGCTTGAGTCCCTTTGTAGGGGGCGTTGGAACTGAAGCTTTCTTT.